This T cell receptor (beta chain) was documented in a study of blood T cell repertoires in COVID-19. Assignment of participants to cohorts was predicated upon participant-reported clinical history. All exposed participants met a person with COVID-19 within 2 weeks before entering the study. In germline, CDR1 is SEHNR, CDR2 FQNEAQ (reference sequence). The CDR3 extends over 16 amino acids. The germline V and J ends were trimmed by 1 base and 1 base, with 14 bases remaining between them. Source study methods: Reference gene primer amplification yielded estimated nucleated cell counts. Profiled with immunoSEQ multiplex PCR; TCRdb holds only in-frame clones, not every one. That table supplies the V and J calls and clone size; D and trimming were determined from the DNA. The sample holds fewer than 350,000 clones, roughly 85% seen once.

This TCR came from a woman aged 30 to 39 who had been exposed to COVID-19. This chain connects TRBV7-9 to TRBJ2-7; a weak D match, TRBD2 (5 bases). The sample comprised PBMCs or T cells enriched from blood (not recorded which). CDR3 region: CASSLGAVSASYEQYF. DNA of the CDR3: TGTGCCAGCAGCTTAGGGGCAGTTAGCGCATCCTACGAGCAGTACTTC.